The 9 T cell receptor beta chains below come from one sample, sequenced in a study of Ad26.COV2.S vaccination and SARS-CoV-2 variants. The treatment was: 19 received Ad26.COV2.S at low or high dose, single or two shots; about 5 received placebo; per-sample allocation not given. Day 63 following the first vaccine or placebo injection was when the samples were taken. Libraries were prepared by immunoSEQ multiplex PCR; TCRdb keeps only in-frame clonotypes and omits some of them. The sample lists about 250,000 clones; 87% were seen once. The source material was peripheral blood, sampled in a trial of Ad26.COV2.S vaccine versus placebo. These receptors all come from a person aged 18-60 years who received the Ad26.COV2.S COVID-19 vaccine or a placebo.

The CDR3 sequence is CASSLGVTHSPLHF. The CDR3 coding sequence is TGTGCCAGCAGCTTGGGCGTCACTCATTCACCCCTCCACTTT. The chain couples TRBV5-6 to TRBJ1-6; D is ambiguous. The CDR3 loop spans 14 amino acids. Trimming cost V 0 bases and J 8 bases, with 9 bases left between them. Germline CDR1 SGHDT, CDR2 YYEEEE.

The gene calls are TRBV9 and TRBJ1-4; D is unclear. Looked up from germline, CDR1 is SGDLS and CDR2 is YYNGEE. The CDR3 runs 12 residues. Trimming took 0 bases from V and 5 from J, leaving 2 bases between them. CDR3 coding DNA: TGTGCCAGCAGCGTAGGGAATGAAAAACTGTTTTTT. It codes for CASSVGNEKLFF.

V gene TRBV7-8 combines with J gene TRBJ2-7; 11 bases are shared with TRBD2. From germline, CDR1 is SGHVS and CDR2 FQNEAQ. V shed 5 bases, J shed 1 base, and the junction held 4 bases outside the gene matches. There are 15 residues in the CDR3. The CDR3 here is CASSRSGGASYEQYF. In DNA, the CDR3 is TGTGCCAGCAGCCGTAGCGGGGGGGCTTCCTACGAGCAGTACTTC. The whole variable domain, filled in from reference TRBV7-8 and TRBJ2-7, reads GAGVSQSPRYKVAKRGQDVALRCDPISGHVSLFWYQQALGQGPEFLTYFQNEAQLDKSGLPSDRFFAERPEGSVSTLKIQRTQQEDSAVYLCASSRSGGASYEQYFGPGTRLTVT.

This rearrangement joins TRBV6-5 to TRBJ1-6; D remains ambiguous. The CDR3 consists of 14 residues. V was pared by 2 bases and J by 10 bases, with 12 bases between. Germline V gene lookup returns CDR1 MNHEY and CDR2 SVGAGI. The CDR3 sequence is CASSYIGFGSPLHF. The CDR3 region has the DNA TGTGCCAGCAGTTACATAGGGTTTGGGTCACCCCTCCACTTT.

V usage is TRBV3-1 (or the pseudogene TRBV3-2) and J usage is TRBJ1-2; 7 bases fit TRBD1. The length of the CDR3 is 16 residues. With 8 bases clipped from V and 2 bases from J, the junction kept 14 bases outside the gene matches. Germline assignment: CDR1 LGHDT and CDR2 YNNKEL (reference sequence). The CDR3 loop is CASRMVPKTGNYGYTF. CDR3 in DNA: TGTGCCAGCCGCATGGTCCCAAAGACAGGGAACTATGGCTACACCTTC.

V and J are TRBV30 and TRBJ2-1; 11 bases are a match to TRBD1. The germline V gene has CDR1 GTSNPN and CDR2 SVGIG (reference sequence). The junction had 8 bases not matched to a gene; V was cut back by 2 bases and J by 8 bases. This CDR3 has 15 residues. CDR3 sequence: CAWSRDRGSFHEQFF. For the CDR3, the DNA is TGTGCCTGGAGTCGGGACAGGGGGAGTTTTCATGAGCAGTTCTTC.

The chain carries TRBV18 and TRBJ2-6; 8 bases fit TRBD1. The V gene end was trimmed by 4 bases and the J gene end by 0 bases; junction bases not matched to a gene: 5. Germline V gene sequence: CDR1 KGHSH, CDR2 LQKENI. CDR3 length: 17 amino acids. CDR3 protein: CASSLGQARSGANVLTF. The CDR3 bases are TGTGCCAGCTCACTGGGACAGGCTCGCTCTGGGGCCAACGTCCTGACTTTC.

The chain recombines TRBV4-1 with TRBJ1-5, with 8 bases fitting TRBD1. Germline assignment: CDR1 MGHRA and CDR2 YSYEKL. V was pared by 1 base and J by 2 bases, with 1 base of the junction left unmatched. The CDR3 totals 15 residues. The CDR3 is CASSQVGQGNQPQHF. CDR3 nucleotides: TGCGCCAGCAGCCAAGTGGGACAGGGCAATCAGCCCCAGCATTTT.

This chain connects TRBV12-3 or TRBV12-4 to TRBJ1-6; D is undetermined. CDR3 size: 13 residues. V was cut by 1 base and J by 7 bases, with 5 bases left in between. The CDR3, as DNA: TGTGCCAGCAGTTTAGTAGGAAATTCACCCCTCCACTTT. Translation gives CASSLVGNSPLHF.